The 20 T cell receptor beta chains below all came from one sample that was sequenced in a study of blood T cell repertoires in COVID-19. Assay used: immunoSEQ multiplex PCR; TCRdb lists only in-frame clones, some missing. The profile shows tens of thousands of clones, about 86% of them singletons. Source material: peripheral blood. Every receptor here comes from a man over 45 with active COVID-19.

The V call is TRBV16, the J call TRBJ1-1; D not resolved. Germline V gene lookup returns CDR1 KGHSY and CDR2 FQNENV. The CDR3 is 13 residues long. The V and J ends lost 4 bases and 3 bases respectively, with 9 bases between them. The CDR3 loop is CASSPSGYTEAFF. The CDR3 DNA is TGTGCCAGCAGCCCGTCGGGATACACTGAAGCTTTCTTT.

The rearrangement joins TRBV7-8 to TRBJ1-1; the D is unclear. The ends were cut back, 5 bases at V and 2 bases at J, with 15 bases in the middle. The CDR3 loop spans 15 amino acids. The V gene's germline CDR1 is SGHVS and CDR2 FQNEAQ. CDR3 sequence (DNA): TGTGCCAGCAGCCTCAGCGCTCAGTCCAACACTGAAGCTTTCTTT. Protein sequence: CASSLSAQSNTEAFF.

The chain couples TRBV4-1 to TRBJ2-5; the match to TRBD1 covers 10 bases. Germline CDR1 and CDR2: MGHRA and YSYEKL. J gave up 4 bases and V 4 bases, and 9 bases lay outside the gene matches. The CDR3 runs 16 residues. The CDR3 nucleotides read TGCGCCAGCAGCCCTGACAGGGGGCAAACACTAGAGACCCAGTACTTC. Protein product: CASSPDRGQTLETQYF.

This chain links TRBV4-1 with TRBJ2-3; D possibly corresponds to TRBD2 (6 bases). V lost 4 bases and J 5 bases, leaving 16 bases between the germline ends. Germline V gene data show CDR1 as MGHRA and CDR2 as YSYEKL. The CDR3 extends over 15 amino acids. DNA of the CDR3: TGCGCCAGCAGCCGCGGGACGGTTCGGGGAGATACGCAGTATTTT. Protein sequence: CASSRGTVRGDTQYF.

V gene TRBV24-1 combines with J gene TRBJ2-1; D perhaps matches TRBD2 (6 bases). Between the trimmed V and J ends, which lost 6 bases and 0 bases, there was a span of 11 bases. Germline assignment: CDR1 KGHDR and CDR2 SFDVKD. This CDR3 has 15 residues. The CDR3 region has the DNA TGTGCCACCAGTATAGGAGCGGGCTCCTACAATGAGCAGTTCTTC. It codes for CATSIGAGSYNEQFF.

V usage is TRBV4-1 and J usage is TRBJ1-4; D is perhaps TRBD1 (5 bases). This CDR3 spans 14 amino acids. Germline V gene data show CDR1 as MGHRA and CDR2 as YSYEKL. The V gene lost 0 bases and the J gene lost 8 bases, with 10 bases spanning the gap. In DNA, the CDR3 is TGCGCCAGCAGCCAAGATCTGGGGCGAGAAAAACTGTTTTTT. This gives the protein CASSQDLGREKLFF.

This clone was observed a few times. V gene TRBV13 combines with J gene TRBJ2-7; TRBD2 matches at 9 bases. This CDR3 contains 15 residues. Germline V gene sequence: CDR1 PRHDT, CDR2 FYEKMQ (reference sequence). Unmatched junction bases numbered 8, after V lost 2 bases and J lost 6 bases. CDR3 nucleotides: TGTGCCAGCAGCTTAAGCGGCGGGGGGGATCCCGAGCAGTACTTC. Protein: CASSLSGGGDPEQYF.

A note on this clone: In the same sample, other DNA sequences code for this CDR3. The V call is TRBV6-6, the J call TRBJ2-1, with 8 bases that match TRBD2. The CDR3 sequence is 15 residues long. Germline V CDR1 and CDR2: MNHNY, SVGAGI (reference sequence). V was pared by 6 bases and J by 4 bases, with 8 bases of the junction left unmatched. The CDR3 spells CASSPTSGVYNEQFF. The CDR3 DNA reads TGTGCCAGCAGCCCCACTAGCGGAGTGTACAATGAGCAGTTCTTC.

This chain uses TRBV18 with TRBJ2-7; perhaps TRBD1 as D (6 bases). The CDR3 spans 16 residues. Between the trimmed V and J ends, which lost 3 bases and 7 bases, there was a span of 22 bases. CDR1 is KGHSH, CDR2 LQKENI, per germline. The CDR3 nucleotides read TGTGCCAGCTCACCTCCAGGGGTCGCTGTCTTAGGGGAGCAGTACTTC. Translation: CASSPPGVAVLGEQYF.

Here the CDR3 reads CASSLGTSGRLGNEQFF. CDR3 coding DNA: TGCGCCAGCAGCCTAGGGACTAGCGGGAGGTTAGGGAATGAGCAGTTCTTC. The V call is TRBV5-1, the J call TRBJ2-1; 15 nucleotides line up with TRBD2. V was clipped by 4 bases and J by 7 bases; unmatched bases: 9. Per the germline V gene, CDR1 is SGHRS and CDR2 is YFSETQ. The CDR3 has 17 amino acids.

This rearrangement joins TRBV6-5 to TRBJ2-2; D gene uncertain. The CDR3 is 13 residues long. Trimming shortened V by 4 bases and J by 1 base, and 4 bases separated the two germline ends. The germline CDR1 and CDR2 sequences are MNHEY and SVGAGI. CDR3 DNA sequence: TGTGCCAGCAGTTGGCAGAACACCGGGGAGCTGTTTTTT. Translating gives CASSWQNTGELFF.

The genes are TRBV3-1 (or the pseudogene TRBV3-2) and TRBJ1-5; TRBD1 matches at 8 bases. V lost 4 bases and J lost 8; bases outside the gene matches: 16. Germline V lookup: CDR1 LGHDT, CDR2 YNNKEL (reference sequence). There are 17 residues in the CDR3. DNA for the CDR3: TGTGCCAGCAGCCCAACGTTTCTGGACAGGGTGAGAAAGCCCCAGCATTTT. It translates to CASSPTFLDRVRKPQHF.

The chain has TRBV3-1 (or the pseudogene TRBV3-2) and TRBJ1-4; D is unresolved. CDR3 length equals 16 residues. V was trimmed by 0 bases and J by 3 bases, leaving 11 bases between them. Germline V gene lookup returns CDR1 LGHDT and CDR2 YNNKEL (reference sequence). The CDR3 sequence is CASSQDEVSANEKLFF. As DNA, the CDR3 is TGTGCCAGCAGCCAAGATGAGGTTTCAGCTAATGAAAAACTGTTTTTT.

The chain uses TRBV13 and TRBJ2-3; TRBD1 agrees at 7 bases. J was trimmed by 6 bases and V by 5 bases; bases with no gene match: 11. Germline assignment: CDR1 PRHDT and CDR2 FYEKMQ (reference sequence). CDR3 length: 15 residues. The CDR3 nucleotides read TGTGCCAGCAGCCGTGACAGGGATCTTGGGGATACGCAGTATTTT. Protein product: CASSRDRDLGDTQYF.

V usage is TRBV19 and J usage is TRBJ2-3; the D is unclear. CDR1 is LNHDA and CDR2 is SQIVND in the germline V gene (reference sequence). The CDR3 covers 13 residues. The V gene lost 2 bases and the J gene lost 4 bases, with 7 bases spanning the gap. The CDR3: CASSIRGPDTQYF. CDR3 sequence (DNA): TGTGCCAGTAGTATAAGAGGCCCAGATACGCAGTATTTT.

The CDR3 nucleotides are TGTGCCAGCAGGGATCCCACAGGGGTGCCCTACGAGCAGTACGTC. Translated: CASRDPTGVPYEQYV. The genes are TRBV2 and TRBJ2-7; 7 bases align to TRBD1. This CDR3 region has 15 residues. The V and J ends lost 6 bases and 2 bases, in that order; junction bases with no gene match: 10. Germline V gene lookup returns CDR1 SNHLY and CDR2 FYNNEI.

This chain links TRBV5-4 with TRBJ2-1, with 9 bases fitting TRBD2. Germline assignment: CDR1 SGHNT and CDR2 YYREEE (reference sequence). The ends lost 4 bases at V and 9 bases at J; junction bases unmatched: 17. The CDR3 is 17 residues long. The CDR3 loop reads CASSPDPGRGGFGEQFF. The CDR3 DNA is TGTGCCAGCAGCCCCGATCCAGGGCGGGGGGGCTTTGGTGAGCAGTTCTTC. Drawing the rest from reference TRBV5-4 and TRBJ2-1, the complete variable domain is ETGVTQSPTHLIKTRGQQVTLRCSSQSGHNTVSWYQQALGQGPQFIFQYYREEENGRGNFPPRFSGLQFPNYSSELNVNALELDDSALYLCASSPDPGRGGFGEQFFGPGTRLTVL.

The chain joins TRBV24-1 to TRBJ2-1, with 7 bases lining up with TRBD2. In germline, CDR1 is KGHDR, CDR2 SFDVKD. This CDR3 comprises 17 residues. After removal of 4 bases from V and 0 bases from J, the junction contained 8 bases not matched to a gene. CDR3 sequence (DNA): TGTGCCACCAGTGAACGGACTAGTATAACCTCCTACAATGAGCAGTTCTTC. Translated: CATSERTSITSYNEQFF.

The J gene is TRBJ2-5, the V gene TRBV3-1 (or the pseudogene TRBV3-2); weak D call: TRBD2 (6 bases). This CDR3 region has 17 residues. V was trimmed by 2 bases and J by 4 bases, leaving 20 bases between them. The V gene's germline CDR1 is LGHDT and CDR2 YNNKEL (reference sequence). CDR3 DNA: TGTGCCAGCAGCCAACGAACCGGGACTCCTTCGCGAGAGACCCAGTACTTC. It codes for CASSQRTGTPSRETQYF.

This clone was seen only a few times. The chain couples TRBV6-6 to TRBJ1-1; the D is unclear. With 11 bases removed from V and 1 base from J, the gap between germline ends came to 8 bases. CDR3 size: 11 residues. Germline V lookup: CDR1 MNHNY, CDR2 SVGAGI (reference sequence). This CDR3 reads CASRQNTEAFF. The CDR3 bases are TGTGCCTCACGACAGAACACTGAAGCTTTCTTT.